Reported below is one T cell receptor (beta chain). Its antigen remains unknown. The table came from immunoSEQ multiplex PCR; TCRdb's copy has only in-frame clones and leaves some out. The sample lists some 2.4 million clones; 80% to 95% were seen once. The germline V and J ends were trimmed by 6 bases and 0 bases, with 15 bases remaining between them. From germline, CDR1 is LNHDA and CDR2 SQIVND (reference sequence). This CDR3 is built from 15 residues. This sample is part of a study of shared clonotypes between healthy human individuals. The study, taken as a whole, reports: Shared clonotypes: about 4.6% naive CD4, around 4% naive CD8, about 2.5% memory CD4, about 0.41% memory CD8.

V usage is TRBV19 and J usage is TRBJ2-7; tentative D call: TRBD2 (6 bases). The receptor was derived from a man between 18 and 35 years old in good health. Some clones in this sample may be carry-over from other donors' samples. The material sequenced was naive CD4+ T cells from PBMCs. The subset here: CD45RA+ positively selected. CDR3 DNA sequence: TGTGCCAGTAGCCCAGTGGGGGGAAGCTCCTACGAGCAGTACTTC. Translated, it gives CASSPVGGSSYEQYF. Looking up the rest from reference TRBV19 and TRBJ2-7 gives the full variable domain: DGGITQSPKYLFRKEGQNVTLSCEQNLNHDAMYWYRQDPGQGLRLIYYSQIVNDFQKGDIAEGYSVSREKKESFPLTVTSAQKNPTAFYLCASSPVGGSSYEQYFGPGTRLTVT.